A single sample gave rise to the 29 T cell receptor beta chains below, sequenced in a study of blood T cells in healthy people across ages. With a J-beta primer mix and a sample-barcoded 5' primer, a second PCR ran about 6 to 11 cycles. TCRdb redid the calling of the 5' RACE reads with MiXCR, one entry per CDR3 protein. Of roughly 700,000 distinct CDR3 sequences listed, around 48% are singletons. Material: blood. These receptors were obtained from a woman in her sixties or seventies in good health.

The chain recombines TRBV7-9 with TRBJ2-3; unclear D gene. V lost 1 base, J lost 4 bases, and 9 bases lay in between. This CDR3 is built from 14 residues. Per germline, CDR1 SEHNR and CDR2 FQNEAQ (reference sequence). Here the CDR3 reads CASSLGKAPDTQYF. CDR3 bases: TGTGCCAGCAGCTTAGGAAAAGCCCCAGATACGCAGTATTTT.

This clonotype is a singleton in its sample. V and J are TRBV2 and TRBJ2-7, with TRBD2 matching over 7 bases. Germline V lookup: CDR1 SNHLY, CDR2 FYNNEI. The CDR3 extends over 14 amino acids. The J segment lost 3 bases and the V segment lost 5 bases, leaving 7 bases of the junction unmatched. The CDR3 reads CASSLLATFYEQYF. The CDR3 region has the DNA TGTGCCAGCAGTTTACTAGCGACCTTCTACGAGCAGTACTTC. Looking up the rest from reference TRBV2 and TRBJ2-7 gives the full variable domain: EPEVTQTPSHQVTQMGQEVILRCVPISNHLYFYWYRQILGQKVEFLVSFYNNEISEKSEIFDDQFSVERPDGSNFTLKIRSTKLEDSAMYFCASSLLATFYEQYFGPGTRLTVT.

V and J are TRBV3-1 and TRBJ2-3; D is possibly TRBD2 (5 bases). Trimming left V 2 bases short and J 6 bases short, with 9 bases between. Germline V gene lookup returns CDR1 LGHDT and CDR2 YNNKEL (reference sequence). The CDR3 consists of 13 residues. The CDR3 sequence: CASSQLGADTQYF. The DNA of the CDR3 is TGTGCCAGCAGCCAACTGGGAGCGGATACGCAGTATTTT.

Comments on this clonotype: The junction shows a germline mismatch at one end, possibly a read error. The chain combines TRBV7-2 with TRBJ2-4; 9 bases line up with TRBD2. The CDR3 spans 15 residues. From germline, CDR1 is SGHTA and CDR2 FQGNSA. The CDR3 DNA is TGTGCCAGCAGCCAAGCGGGAGGTACCAAAACCATTCAGTACTTC. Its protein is CASSQAGGTKTIQYF.

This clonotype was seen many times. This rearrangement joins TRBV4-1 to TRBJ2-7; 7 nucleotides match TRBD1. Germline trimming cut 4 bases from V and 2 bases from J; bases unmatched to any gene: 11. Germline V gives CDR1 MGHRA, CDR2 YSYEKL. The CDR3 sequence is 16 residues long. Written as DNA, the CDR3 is TGCGCCAGCAGCCGCTTGTATAGTCAGGGGGCCTACGAGCAGTACTTC. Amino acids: CASSRLYSQGAYEQYF.

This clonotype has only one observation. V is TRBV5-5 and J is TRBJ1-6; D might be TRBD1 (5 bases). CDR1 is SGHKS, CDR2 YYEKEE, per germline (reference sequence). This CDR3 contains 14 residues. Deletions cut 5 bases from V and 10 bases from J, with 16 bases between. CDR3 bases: TGTGCCAGCAGAGGGTCCGGGACGCAATCACCCCTCCACTTT. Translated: CASRGSGTQSPLHF.

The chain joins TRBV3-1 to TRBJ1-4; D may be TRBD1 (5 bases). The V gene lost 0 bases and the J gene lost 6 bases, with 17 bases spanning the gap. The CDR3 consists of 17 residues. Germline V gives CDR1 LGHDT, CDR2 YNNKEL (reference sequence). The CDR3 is CASSQERVGRRDEKLFF. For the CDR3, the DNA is TGTGCCAGCAGCCAAGAGAGGGTCGGGCGCAGGGATGAAAAACTGTTTTTT.

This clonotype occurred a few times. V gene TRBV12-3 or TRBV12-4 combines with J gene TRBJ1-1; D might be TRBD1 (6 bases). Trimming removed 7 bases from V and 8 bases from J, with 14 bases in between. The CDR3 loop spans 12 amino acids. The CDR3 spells CASNSPDSEAFF. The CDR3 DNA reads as TGTGCCAGCAACTCCCCGGACAGCGAAGCTTTCTTT.

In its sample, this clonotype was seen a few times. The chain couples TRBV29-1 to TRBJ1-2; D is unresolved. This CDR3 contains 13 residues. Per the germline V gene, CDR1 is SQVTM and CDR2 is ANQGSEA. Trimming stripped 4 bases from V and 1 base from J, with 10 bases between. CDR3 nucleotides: TGCAGCGTTGGGGGAAAACATAACTATGGCTACACCTTC. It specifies CSVGGKHNYGYTF.

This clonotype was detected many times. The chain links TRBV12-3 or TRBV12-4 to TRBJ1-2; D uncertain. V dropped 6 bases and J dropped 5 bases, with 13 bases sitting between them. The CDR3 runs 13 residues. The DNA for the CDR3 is TGTGCCAGCAGCCCCTTGGAATCATATGGCTACACCTTC. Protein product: CASSPLESYGYTF.

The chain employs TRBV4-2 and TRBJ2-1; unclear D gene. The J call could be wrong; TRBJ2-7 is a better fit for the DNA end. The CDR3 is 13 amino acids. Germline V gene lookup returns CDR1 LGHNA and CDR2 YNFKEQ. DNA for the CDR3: TGTGCCAGCACGGCAGGTTCTTACAATGAGCAGTACTTC. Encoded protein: CASTAGSYNEQYF.

CDR3 sequence reads: CSVGLVGAYEQYF. The DNA for the CDR3 is TGCAGCGTCGGCTTGGTGGGGGCCTACGAGCAGTACTTC. The gene calls are TRBV29-1 and TRBJ2-7; TRBD1 or TRBD2 may be the D gene (5 bases each). Germline-derived CDR1 and CDR2 are SQVTM and ANQGSEA. Trimming cost V 6 bases and J 2 bases, with 14 bases left between them. This CDR3 has 13 amino acids.

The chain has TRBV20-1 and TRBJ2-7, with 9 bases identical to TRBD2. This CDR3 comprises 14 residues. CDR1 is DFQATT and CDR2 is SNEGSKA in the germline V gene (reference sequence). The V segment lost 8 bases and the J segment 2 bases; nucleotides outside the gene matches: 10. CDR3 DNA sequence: TGCAGTCCCTCATTAGCGGGAGATACCTACGAGCAGTACTTC. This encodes CSPSLAGDTYEQYF.

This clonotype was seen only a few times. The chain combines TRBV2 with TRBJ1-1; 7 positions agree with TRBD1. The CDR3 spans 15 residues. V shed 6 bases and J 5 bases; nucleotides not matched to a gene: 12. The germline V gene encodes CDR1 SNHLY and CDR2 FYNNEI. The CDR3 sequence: CASSLREGARTEAFF. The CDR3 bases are TGTGCCAGCAGCCTACGGGAGGGGGCGAGGACTGAAGCTTTCTTT.

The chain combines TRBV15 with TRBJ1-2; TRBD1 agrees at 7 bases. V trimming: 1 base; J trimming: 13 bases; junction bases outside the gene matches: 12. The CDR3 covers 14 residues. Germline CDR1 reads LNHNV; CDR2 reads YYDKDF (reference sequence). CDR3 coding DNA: TGTGCCACCAGCAGAGTTTCCCGGGACAGCAATTTCACCTTC. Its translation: CATSRVSRDSNFTF.

This CDR3 reads CSVRRDGNNEQFF. The CDR3 DNA reads TGCAGCGTCCGCCGGGACGGTAACAATGAGCAGTTCTTC. The V and J genes are TRBV29-1 and TRBJ2-1; D may be TRBD1 or TRBD2 (5 bases each). Trimming removed 6 bases from V and 5 bases from J, with 14 bases in between. Germline CDR1 SQVTM, CDR2 ANQGSEA. The CDR3 sequence is 13 residues long.

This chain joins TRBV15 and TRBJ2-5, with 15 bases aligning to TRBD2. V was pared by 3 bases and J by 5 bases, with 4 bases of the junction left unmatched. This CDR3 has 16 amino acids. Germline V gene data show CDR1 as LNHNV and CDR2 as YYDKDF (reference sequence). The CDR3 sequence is CATSSGLAGGYETQYF. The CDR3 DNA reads TGTGCCACCAGCAGCGGACTAGCGGGAGGGTATGAGACCCAGTACTTC.

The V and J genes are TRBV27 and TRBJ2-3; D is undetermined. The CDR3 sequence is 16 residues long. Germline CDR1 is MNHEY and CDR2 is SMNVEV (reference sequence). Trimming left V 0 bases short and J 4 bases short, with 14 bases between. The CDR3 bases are TGTGCCAGCAGTTTATCTTCCGGTACCCCCGCAGATACGCAGTATTTT. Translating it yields CASSLSSGTPADTQYF.

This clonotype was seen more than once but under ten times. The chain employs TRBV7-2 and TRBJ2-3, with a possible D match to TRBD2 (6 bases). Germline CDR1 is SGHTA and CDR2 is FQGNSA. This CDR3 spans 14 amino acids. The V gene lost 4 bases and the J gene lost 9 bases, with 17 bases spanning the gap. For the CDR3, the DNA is TGTGCCAGCAGCTCCCCCGGACTACTAGGGACGCAGTATTTT. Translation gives CASSSPGLLGTQYF.

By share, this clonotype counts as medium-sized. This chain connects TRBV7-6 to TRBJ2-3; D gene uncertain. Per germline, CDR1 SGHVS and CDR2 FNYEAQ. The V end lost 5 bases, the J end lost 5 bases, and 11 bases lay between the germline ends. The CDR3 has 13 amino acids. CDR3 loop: CASSGSNLDTQYF. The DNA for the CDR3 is TGTGCCAGCAGCGGGTCCAACCTAGATACGCAGTATTTT.

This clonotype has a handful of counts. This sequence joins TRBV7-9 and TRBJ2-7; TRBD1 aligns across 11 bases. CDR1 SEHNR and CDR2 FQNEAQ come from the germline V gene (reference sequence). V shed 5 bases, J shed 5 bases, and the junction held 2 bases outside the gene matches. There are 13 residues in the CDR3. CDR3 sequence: CASSRDRGDEQYF. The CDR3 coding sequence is TGTGCCAGCAGCCGGGACAGGGGGGACGAGCAGTACTTC.

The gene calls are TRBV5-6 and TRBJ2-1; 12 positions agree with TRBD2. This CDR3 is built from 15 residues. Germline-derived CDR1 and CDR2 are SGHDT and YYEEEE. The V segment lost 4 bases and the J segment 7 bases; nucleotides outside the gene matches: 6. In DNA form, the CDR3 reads TGTGCCAGCAGCATAGGAGGACTAGCGGGAAATGAGCAGTTCTTC. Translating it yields CASSIGGLAGNEQFF.

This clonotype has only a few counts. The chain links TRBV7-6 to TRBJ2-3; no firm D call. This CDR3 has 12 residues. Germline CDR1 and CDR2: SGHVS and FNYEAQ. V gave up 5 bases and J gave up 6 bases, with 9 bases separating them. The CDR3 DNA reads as TGTGCCAGCAGCCCCGGTCGGGATACGCAGTATTTT. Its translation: CASSPGRDTQYF.

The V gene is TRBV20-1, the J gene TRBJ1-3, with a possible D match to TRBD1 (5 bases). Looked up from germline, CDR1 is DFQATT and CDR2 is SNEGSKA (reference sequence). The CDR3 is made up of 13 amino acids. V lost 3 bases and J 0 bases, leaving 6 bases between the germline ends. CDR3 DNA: TGCAGTGCTAGGACAGCCTCTGGAAACACCATATATTTT. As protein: CSARTASGNTIYF.

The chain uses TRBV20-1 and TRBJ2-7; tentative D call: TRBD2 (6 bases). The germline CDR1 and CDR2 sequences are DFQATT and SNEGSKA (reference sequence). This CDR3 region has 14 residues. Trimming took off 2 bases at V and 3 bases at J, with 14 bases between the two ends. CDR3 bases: TGCAGTGCTAGACCCGGAGGGCAACACTACGAGCAGTACTTC. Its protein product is CSARPGGQHYEQYF.

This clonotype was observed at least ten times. The CDR3 DNA reads TGCAGTGCTAGAGATCCGACAGGGGGCTTCTACGAGCAGTACTTC. Translation: CSARDPTGGFYEQYF. This chain connects TRBV20-1 to TRBJ2-7; 10 bases fit TRBD1. Germline assignment: CDR1 DFQATT and CDR2 SNEGSKA (reference sequence). Trimming took 0 bases from V and 3 from J; bases not matched to a gene: 5. This CDR3 is 15 amino acids long.

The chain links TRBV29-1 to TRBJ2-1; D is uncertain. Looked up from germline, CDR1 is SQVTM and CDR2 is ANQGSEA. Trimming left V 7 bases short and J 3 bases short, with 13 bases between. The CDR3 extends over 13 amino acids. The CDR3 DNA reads TGCAGCGCGTACGAGCAGGACTACAATGAGCAGTTCTTC. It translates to CSAYEQDYNEQFF.

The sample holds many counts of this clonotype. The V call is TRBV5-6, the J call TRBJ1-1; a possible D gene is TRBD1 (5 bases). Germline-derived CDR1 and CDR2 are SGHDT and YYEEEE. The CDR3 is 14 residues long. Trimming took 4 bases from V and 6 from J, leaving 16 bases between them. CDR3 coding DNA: TGTGCCAGCAGCGTGACGGGACGTGGGGCTGAAGCTTTCTTT. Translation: CASSVTGRGAEAFF.

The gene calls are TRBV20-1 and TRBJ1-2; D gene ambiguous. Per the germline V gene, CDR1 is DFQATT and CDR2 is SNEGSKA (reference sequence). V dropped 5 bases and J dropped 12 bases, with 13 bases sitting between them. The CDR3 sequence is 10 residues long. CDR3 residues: CSAPEGGHTF. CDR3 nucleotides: TGCAGTGCTCCGGAGGGAGGCCACACCTTC.